This T cell receptor beta chain comes out of a study of OX40 agonist ivuxolimab in advanced cancers. In the study overall: Eligibility rules accepted prior anti-PD-1, anti-PD-L1 or anti-CTLA-4 therapy, and roughly 40% had some.

Repertoires were generated with immunoSEQ multiplex PCR, while TCRdb's copy carries only in-frame clones and drops some. Of fewer than 130,000 clones listed, over 85% are singletons. Concerning this clone itself: As yet, its antigen is unknown.

Study-level findings and limits: Patients who responded partially at 0.1-3.0 mg/kg showed clonal expansion ranking among the lowest. Some patients who did not respond also had low normalized T-cell clonal expansion.

V lost 5 bases, J lost 2 bases, and 13 bases lay in between. Germline V lookup: CDR1 SGHTA, CDR2 FQGNSA. CDR3 length: 15 residues. The clonotype comes from an adult with an advanced solid tumor such as melanoma, head and neck, liver or kidney cancer. This chain connects TRBV7-2 to TRBJ1-3, with D hard to call. The source material was CD4+ or CD8+ T cells sorted from blood, sampled in a trial of the OX40 agonist ivuxolimab. CDR3: CASSPAVVTGNTIYF. Here the CDR3 DNA reads TGTGCCAGCAGCCCAGCGGTGGTAACTGGAAACACCATATATTTT.